This TCR beta chain emerged from a study of T cell changes during pregnancy in multiple sclerosis. This CDR3 is built from 16 residues. The V gene end was trimmed by 2 bases and the J gene end by 2 bases; junction bases not matched to a gene: 4. In germline, CDR1 is SGHVS, CDR2 FNYEAQ. Sequencing was performed with immunoSEQ multiplex PCR; in TCRdb, only in-frame clones are kept and a portion is missing. In the table there are 40,000 or so clones, around 90% of which are singletons. This TCR was recovered from a female donor in good health, enrolled as a control in a pregnancy study. This material consisted of CD4+ T cells from peripheral blood mononuclear cells, taken after pregnancy. This rearrangement joins TRBV7-6 to TRBJ2-1; 9 bases are a match to TRBD2. The CDR3 reads CASSLWASGAYNEQFF. CDR3 sequence (DNA): TGTGCCAGCAGCTTATGGGCTAGCGGGGCCTACAATGAGCAGTTCTTC.